The 29 T cell receptor beta chains below all came from one sample that was sequenced in a study of cytomegalovirus exposure and HLA in healthy donors. PCR primers comprised 60 Vbeta and 13 Jbeta primers. The data were produced by immunoSEQ multiplex PCR, yet TCRdb's version contains in-frame clones alone and is incomplete. The sample lists around 190,000 clones; roughly 90% were seen once. Sequencing used PBMCs. All receptors come from a boy aged 2 to 10 in good health and CMV-seronegative.

This chain connects TRBV9 to TRBJ2-7; 7 bases match TRBD1. V lost 2 bases, J lost 2 bases, and 4 bases stayed unmatched. The germline CDR1 and CDR2 sequences are SGDLS and YYNGEE. The CDR3 is made up of 14 amino acids. In DNA, the CDR3 is TGTGCCAGCAGCGTCGGGACAGCCCCCTACGAGCAGTACTTC. Encoded protein: CASSVGTAPYEQYF.

CDR3 residues: CASSLAAEYSNQPQHF. CDR3 nucleotides: TGTGCCAGCAGCTTGGCGGCGGAATATAGCAATCAGCCCCAGCATTTT. This chain links TRBV5-8 with TRBJ1-5; D uncertain. V gave up 0 bases and J gave up 0 bases, with 10 bases separating them. Germline V gene sequence: CDR1 SGHTS, CDR2 YDEGEE. The CDR3 has 16 amino acids.

The chain employs TRBV28 and TRBJ1-5, with TRBD1 identical over 10 bases. This CDR3 comprises 15 residues. Germline trimming cut 7 bases from V and 6 bases from J; bases unmatched to any gene: 9. Germline CDR1 and CDR2: MDHEN and SYDVKM. Written as DNA, the CDR3 is TGTGCCAGCACCCCGACAGGGGGCGAGGGTCAGCCCCAGCATTTT. This translates into CASTPTGGEGQPQHF.

V gene TRBV9 combines with J gene TRBJ2-5; D is ambiguous. Trimming removed 0 bases at V and 0 bases at J, with 3 bases between. CDR3 size: 13 residues. From germline, CDR1 is SGDLS and CDR2 YYNGEE. CDR3 amino acids: CASSVGNQETQYF. DNA for the CDR3: TGTGCCAGCAGCGTAGGTAACCAAGAGACCCAGTACTTC. The variable domain in full, with the rest retrieved from reference TRBV9 and TRBJ2-5, is DSGVTQTPKHLITATGQRVTLRCSPRSGDLSVYWYQQSLDQGLQFLIQYYNGEERAKGNILERFSAQQFPDLHSELNLSSLELGDSALYFCASSVGNQETQYFGPGTRLLVL.

This rearrangement joins TRBV27 to TRBJ2-1; TRBD1 might be the D (5 bases). Deletions cut 1 base from V and 4 bases from J, with 20 bases between. Germline V gene data show CDR1 as MNHEY and CDR2 as SMNVEV (reference sequence). CDR3 size: 18 residues. In DNA form, the CDR3 reads TGTGCCAGCAGTTTATTCCAAGCTAGACAGCTAAGTTACAATGAGCAGTTCTTC. Its protein is CASSLFQARQLSYNEQFF.

This chain uses TRBV19 with TRBJ2-7; D call uncertain. The CDR3 contains 12 residues. Per the germline V gene, CDR1 is LNHDA and CDR2 is SQIVND (reference sequence). Trimming left V 2 bases short and J 6 bases short, with 8 bases between. The CDR3 DNA follows: TGTGCCAGTAGTATACAGGAATCCGAGCAGTACTTC. It translates to CASSIQESEQYF.

The chain recombines TRBV19 with TRBJ1-1, with D hard to call. The germline V and J ends were trimmed by 4 bases and 6 bases, with 9 bases remaining between them. CDR1 is LNHDA, CDR2 SQIVND, per germline (reference sequence). CDR3 length: 12 amino acids. This CDR3 reads CASSTMRPEAFF. CDR3 DNA: TGTGCCAGTAGTACCATGAGGCCTGAAGCTTTCTTT.

To note about this clone: In the same sample, other DNA sequences code for this CDR3. J is TRBJ2-7 and V is TRBV19; 8 positions agree with TRBD1. This CDR3 spans 14 amino acids. Germline CDR1 LNHDA, CDR2 SQIVND (reference sequence). With V trimmed by 6 bases and J by 2 bases, 6 bases remained unmatched. This CDR3 is CASSRQGTPYEQYF. For the CDR3, the DNA is TGTGCCAGTAGCCGACAGGGGACCCCCTACGAGCAGTACTTC.

This chain links TRBV28 with TRBJ2-7; D perhaps matches TRBD2 (5 bases). Trimming took off 4 bases at V and 3 bases at J, with 19 bases between the two ends. Germline CDR1 and CDR2: MDHEN and SYDVKM. This CDR3 is 16 amino acids long. CDR3 sequence: CASSYGIATTYYEQYF. Written as DNA, the CDR3 is TGTGCCAGCAGTTATGGAATAGCGACAACCTACTACGAGCAGTACTTC.

The chain joins TRBV29-1 to TRBJ2-7, with a weak D call TRBD2 (5 bases). CDR3 length equals 15 residues. Trimming removed 1 base from V and 2 bases from J, with 15 bases in between. CDR1 is SQVTM, CDR2 ANQGSEA, per germline. CDR3 in amino acids: CSVEVRESSAYEQYF. CDR3 coding DNA: TGCAGCGTTGAAGTGAGGGAATCCTCCGCCTACGAGCAGTACTTC.

Here the CDR3 reads CASSIVGLSGKSSSYNEQFF. CDR3 nucleotide sequence: TGTGCCAGTAGTATAGTAGGGCTCAGCGGGAAGAGTAGCTCCTACAATGAGCAGTTCTTC. V gene TRBV19 combines with J gene TRBJ2-1; 7 bases are a match to TRBD2. Germline V gene lookup returns CDR1 LNHDA and CDR2 SQIVND (reference sequence). This CDR3 is built from 20 residues. The ends lost 1 base at V and 0 bases at J; junction bases unmatched: 15.

This clone has a single count. The V gene is TRBV30, the J gene TRBJ2-7; possibly TRBD1 for D (6 bases). The CDR3 consists of 14 residues. V lost 7 bases and J lost 3, with 19 bases in between. Germline V lookup: CDR1 GTSNPN, CDR2 SVGIG (reference sequence). The CDR3 sequence: CASAGASSYYEQYF. Here the CDR3 DNA reads TGTGCCTCCGCAGGGGCTAGTAGTTACTACGAGCAGTACTTC.

A single count supports this clone. This rearrangement joins TRBV30 to TRBJ1-2; 11 nucleotides line up with TRBD1. The trim removed 5 bases at V and 4 bases at J, leaving 9 bases unmatched. From germline, CDR1 is GTSNPN and CDR2 SVGIG (reference sequence). This CDR3 is 15 amino acids long. The CDR3 region is CAWSPGTGGSYGYTF. CDR3 bases: TGTGCCTGGTCCCCAGGGACAGGGGGTTCCTATGGCTACACCTTC.

In nucleotides, the CDR3 is TGTGCCAGCCGTGGGACTAGCGGGGATTACAATGAGCAGTTCTTC. Its protein is CASRGTSGDYNEQFF. The V call is TRBV2, the J call TRBJ2-1; 13 nucleotides align to TRBD2. Germline values: CDR1 SNHLY, CDR2 FYNNEI. V dropped 8 bases and J dropped 4; count of bases not matched to a gene: 5. This CDR3 has 15 amino acids. The entire variable domain, with the rest obtained from reference TRBV2 and TRBJ2-1, is as follows: EPEVTQTPSHQVTQMGQEVILRCVPISNHLYFYWYRQILGQKVEFLVSFYNNEISEKSEIFDDQFSVERPDGSNFTLKIRSTKLEDSAMYFCASRGTSGDYNEQFFGPGTRLTVL.

The chain couples TRBV2 to TRBJ2-7, with a tentative D call TRBD2 (6 bases). Per germline, CDR1 SNHLY and CDR2 FYNNEI. This CDR3 contains 16 residues. Trimming pared 3 bases from V and 0 bases from J, leaving 15 bases between. CDR3 bases: TGTGCCAGCAGTGATAGCGGAGGCGGACCCTCCTACGAGCAGTACTTC. Amino acid sequence: CASSDSGGGPSYEQYF.

This chain links TRBV10-3 with TRBJ1-1, with D unresolved. Germline V lookup: CDR1 ENHRY, CDR2 SYGVKD. Trimming removed 0 bases from V and 10 bases from J, with 9 bases in between. The CDR3 runs to 12 residues. CDR3 protein: CAISESGDRAFF. CDR3 nucleotide sequence: TGTGCCATCAGTGAGTCCGGAGATCGAGCTTTCTTT.

V gene TRBV5-4 combines with J gene TRBJ2-1; 8 bases line up with TRBD2. The germline V gene encodes CDR1 SGHNT and CDR2 YYREEE (reference sequence). The CDR3 length is 16 residues. The junction had 5 bases not matched to a gene; V was cut back by 0 bases and J by 3 bases. CDR3 in amino acids: CASSLAAGVVYNEQFF. The CDR3 DNA sequence: TGTGCCAGCAGCTTGGCAGCGGGAGTGGTCTACAATGAGCAGTTCTTC. Filled out from reference TRBV5-4 and TRBJ2-1, the complete variable domain reads ETGVTQSPTHLIKTRGQQVTLRCSSQSGHNTVSWYQQALGQGPQFIFQYYREEENGRGNFPPRFSGLQFPNYSSELNVNALELDDSALYLCASSLAAGVVYNEQFFGPGTRLTVL.

The CDR3 nucleotides read TGTGCCAGCTCACCAACAGCCTCCTACGAGCAGTACTTC. Encoded protein: CASSPTASYEQYF. V usage is TRBV18 and J usage is TRBJ2-7; D unclear. The V end lost 2 bases, the J end lost 0 bases, and 5 bases lay between the germline ends. The CDR3 sequence is 13 residues long. Germline-derived CDR1 and CDR2 are KGHSH and LQKENI.

The rearrangement links TRBV30 to TRBJ2-7; the D gene is possibly TRBD1 (6 bases). The CDR3 length is 13 residues. The ends were cut back, 4 bases at V and 4 bases at J, with 14 bases in the middle. Germline loops: CDR1 GTSNPN, CDR2 SVGIG (reference sequence). For the CDR3, the DNA is TGTGCCTGGACCCAGGGGCTAGGGTACGAGCAGTACTTC. This sequence encodes CAWTQGLGYEQYF.

This clone was detected only a few times. V usage is TRBV19 and J usage is TRBJ2-7, with 7 bases fitting TRBD1. J gave up 2 bases and V 4 bases, and 2 bases lay outside the gene matches. This CDR3 spans 13 amino acids. Germline lookup yields CDR1 LNHDA and CDR2 SQIVND (reference sequence). CDR3 coding DNA: TGTGCCAGTAGTACGGGACAGCCCTACGAGCAGTACTTC. Encoded protein: CASSTGQPYEQYF.

V and J are TRBV28 and TRBJ2-7, with 7 bases that match TRBD1. Per germline, CDR1 MDHEN and CDR2 SYDVKM. Unmatched junction bases numbered 9, after V lost 6 bases and J lost 7 bases. This CDR3 spans 13 amino acids. The CDR3 sequence is CASSLENRGEQYF. CDR3 DNA: TGTGCCAGCAGCCTAGAGAACAGGGGTGAGCAGTACTTC.

This clone was picked up a small number of times. The rearrangement links TRBV5-1 to TRBJ1-5; perhaps TRBD1 as D (5 bases). From germline, CDR1 is SGHRS and CDR2 YFSETQ. V shed 0 bases and J shed 8 bases, with 9 bases lying between them. The CDR3 spans 13 residues. The CDR3 reads CASSLVGQEPQHF. In DNA, the CDR3 is TGCGCCAGCAGCTTGGTGGGGCAGGAGCCCCAGCATTTT.

The rearrangement links TRBV7-2 to TRBJ2-7, with TRBD1 as a possible D gene (6 bases). CDR1 SGHTA and CDR2 FQGNSA come from the germline V gene. Trimming cost V 2 bases and J 2 bases, with 22 bases left between them. This CDR3 contains 18 residues. Written as DNA, the CDR3 is TGTGCCAGCAGCTTATCAGTCACGTCACTAGGGGGACCCTACGAGCAGTACTTC. Its protein is CASSLSVTSLGGPYEQYF.

The V call is TRBV27, the J call TRBJ2-7; no clear D. CDR1 and CDR2 (germline): MNHEY, SMNVEV (reference sequence). Between the trimmed V and J ends, which lost 3 bases and 2 bases, there was a span of 8 bases. The CDR3 contains 13 residues. The CDR3 loop is CASSFGRAYEQYF. The CDR3 DNA reads as TGTGCCAGCAGTTTCGGTCGCGCCTACGAGCAGTACTTC.

The J gene is TRBJ2-1, the V gene TRBV30; 10 nucleotides agree with TRBD2. Trimming cost V 5 bases and J 6 bases; bases outside gene matches: 4. The CDR3 is 13 residues long. Looked up from germline, CDR1 is GTSNPN and CDR2 is SVGIG (reference sequence). The CDR3 is CAWGRLAGNEQFF. The CDR3 region has the DNA TGTGCCTGGGGACGACTAGCGGGCAATGAGCAGTTCTTC. The whole variable domain, filled in from reference TRBV30 and TRBJ2-1, reads SQTIHQWPATLVQPVGSPLSLECTVEGTSNPNLYWYRQAAGRGLQLLFYSVGIGQISSEVPQNLSASRPQDRQFILSSKKLLLSDSGFYLCAWGRLAGNEQFFGPGTRLTVL.

The chain uses TRBV7-9 and TRBJ1-1; 8 positions agree with TRBD1. The CDR3 loop spans 17 amino acids. Germline lookup yields CDR1 SEHNR and CDR2 FQNEAQ (reference sequence). Unmatched junction bases numbered 11, after V lost 5 bases and J lost 0 bases. In DNA form, the CDR3 reads TGTGCCAGCAGCGCCGACAGGGGACTGATTCTGAACACTGAAGCTTTCTTT. As protein: CASSADRGLILNTEAFF.

The chain recombines TRBV7-2 with TRBJ2-1; D possibly corresponds to TRBD2 (5 bases). CDR3 size: 15 residues. V lost 5 bases to trimming and J lost 3 bases, with 14 bases between them. The germline V gene has CDR1 SGHTA and CDR2 FQGNSA. The CDR3 region has the DNA TGTGCCAGCAGCCATTCAGCGGAGCACTACAATGAGCAGTTCTTC. Its protein is CASSHSAEHYNEQFF.

The chain has TRBV14 and TRBJ2-7; 9 bases align to TRBD2. J lost 3 bases, V lost 3 bases, and 6 bases had no gene match. Germline V CDR1 and CDR2: SGHDN, FVKESK. The CDR3 totals 15 residues. CDR3 protein: CASSQTLAGSYEQYF. CDR3 coding DNA: TGTGCCAGCAGCCAGACGCTAGCGGGAAGCTACGAGCAGTACTTC.

The CDR3 DNA reads as TGCAGCGCGGGTGGCGGAGCCTACGAGCAGTACTTC. Translated, it gives CSAGGGAYEQYF. The chain uses TRBV29-1 and TRBJ2-7; D gene uncertain. The CDR3 covers 12 residues. Germline CDR1 is SQVTM and CDR2 is ANQGSEA. The V and J ends lost 7 bases and 2 bases respectively, with 12 bases between them.